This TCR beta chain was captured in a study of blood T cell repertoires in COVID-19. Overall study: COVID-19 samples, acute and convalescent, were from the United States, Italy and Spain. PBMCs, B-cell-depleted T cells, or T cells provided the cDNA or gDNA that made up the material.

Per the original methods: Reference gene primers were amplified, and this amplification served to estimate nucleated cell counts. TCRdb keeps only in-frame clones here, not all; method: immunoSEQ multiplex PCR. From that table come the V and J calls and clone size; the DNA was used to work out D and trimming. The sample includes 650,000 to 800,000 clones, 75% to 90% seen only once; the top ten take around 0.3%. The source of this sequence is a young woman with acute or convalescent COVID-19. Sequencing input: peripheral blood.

The CDR3 nucleotides are TGTGCCACACAGGGGGCTCGAACTGAAGCTTTCTTT. This sequence encodes CATQGARTEAFF. The genes are TRBV10-3 and TRBJ1-1; 9 bases map to TRBD1. V lost 10 bases, J lost 5 bases, and 5 bases stayed unmatched. This CDR3 comprises 12 residues. Germline CDR1 is ENHRY and CDR2 is SYGVKD.